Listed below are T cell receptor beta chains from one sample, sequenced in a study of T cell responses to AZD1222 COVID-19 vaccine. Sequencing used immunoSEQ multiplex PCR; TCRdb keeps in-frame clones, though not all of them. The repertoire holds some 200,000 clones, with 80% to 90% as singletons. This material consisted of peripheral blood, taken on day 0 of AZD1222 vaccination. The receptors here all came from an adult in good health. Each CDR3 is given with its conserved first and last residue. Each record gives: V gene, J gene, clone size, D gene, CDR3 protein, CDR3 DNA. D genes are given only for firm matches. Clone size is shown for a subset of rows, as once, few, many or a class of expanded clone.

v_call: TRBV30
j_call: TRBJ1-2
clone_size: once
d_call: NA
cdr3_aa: CAWSVGGHGYTF
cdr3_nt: TGTGCCTGGAGTGTTGGAGGACATGGCTACACCTTC

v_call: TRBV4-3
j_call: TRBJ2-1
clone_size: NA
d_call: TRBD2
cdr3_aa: CASSQGASGPTIVNEQFF
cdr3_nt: TGCGCCAGCAGCCAAGGGGCTAGCGGACCTACGATTGTCAATGAGCAGTTCTTC

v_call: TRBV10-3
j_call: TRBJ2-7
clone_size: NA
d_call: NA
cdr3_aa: CAISVRRGDSSYEQYF
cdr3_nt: TGTGCCATCAGTGTTCGAAGGGGGGATAGCTCCTACGAGCAGTACTTC

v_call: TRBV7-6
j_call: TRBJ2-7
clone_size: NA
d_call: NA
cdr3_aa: CASSLERTVSYEQYF
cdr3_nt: TGTGCCAGCAGCTTAGAAAGGACAGTTTCCTACGAGCAGTACTTC

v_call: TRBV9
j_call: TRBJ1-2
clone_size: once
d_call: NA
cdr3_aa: CASSVAQGSLYGYTF
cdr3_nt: TGTGCCAGCAGCGTAGCTCAGGGATCCTTATATGGCTACACCTTC

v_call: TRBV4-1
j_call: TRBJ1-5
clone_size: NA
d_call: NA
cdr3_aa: CASSQGAEQGWQPQHF
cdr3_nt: TGCGCCAGCAGCCAAGGAGCGGAGCAGGGCTGGCAGCCCCAGCATTTT

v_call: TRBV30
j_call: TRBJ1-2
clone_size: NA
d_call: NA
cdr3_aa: CAWSHSKNYGYTF
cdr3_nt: TGTGCCTGGAGTCACAGTAAGAACTATGGCTACACCTTC

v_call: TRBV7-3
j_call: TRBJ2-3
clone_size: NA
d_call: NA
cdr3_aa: CASSLDSQYTDTQYF
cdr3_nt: TGTGCCAGCAGCTTGGACTCACAGTACACAGATACGCAGTATTTT

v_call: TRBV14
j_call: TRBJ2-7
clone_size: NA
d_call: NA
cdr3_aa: CASSKIASQLYSYEQYF
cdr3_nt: TGTGCCAGCAGCAAAATTGCGAGCCAATTATATAGCTACGAGCAGTACTTC

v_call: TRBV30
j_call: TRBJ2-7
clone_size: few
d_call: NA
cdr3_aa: CAWMGGTRSSYEQYF
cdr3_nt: TGTGCCTGGATGGGAGGTACTCGTAGCTCCTACGAGCAGTACTTC

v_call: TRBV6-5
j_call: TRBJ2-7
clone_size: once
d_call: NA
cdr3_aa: CASMTEQTYEQYF
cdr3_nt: TGTGCCAGCATGACAGAACAAACCTACGAGCAGTACTTC

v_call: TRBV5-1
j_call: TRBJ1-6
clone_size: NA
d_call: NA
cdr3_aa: CASSPGTWISYNSPLHF
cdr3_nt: TGCGCCAGCAGCCCGGGTACCTGGATCTCCTATAATTCACCCCTCCACTTT

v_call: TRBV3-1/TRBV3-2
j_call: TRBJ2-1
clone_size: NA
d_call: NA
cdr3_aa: CASSQAEVEQFF
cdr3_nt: TGTGCCAGCAGCCAAGCGGAGGTTGAGCAGTTCTTC

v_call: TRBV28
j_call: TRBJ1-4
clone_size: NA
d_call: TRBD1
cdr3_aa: CASSQGQGLLFF
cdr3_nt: TGTGCCAGCAGCCAGGGACAGGGTCTGCTGTTTTTT

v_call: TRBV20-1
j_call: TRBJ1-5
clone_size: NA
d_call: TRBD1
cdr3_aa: CSASWDRGQPQHF
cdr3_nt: TGCAGTGCTAGTTGGGACAGGGGACAGCCCCAGCATTTT